This TCR beta chain was identified during a study of graft-versus-host responses after intestinal transplantation. The V segment lost 2 bases and the J segment 3 bases; nucleotides outside the gene matches: 6. In germline, CDR1 is MNHEY, CDR2 SMNVEV (reference sequence). This CDR3 spans 15 amino acids. In the case of this clone: What it binds is unknown.

Profiling relied on immunoSEQ multiplex PCR, and the TCRdb table lists in-frame clones only, not all of them. This sample has over 70,000 clones, with approximately 94% found just once. The receptor's source is a human donor who received an intestinal transplant. The chain combines TRBV27 with TRBJ2-7; TRBD1 agrees at 8 bases. Sample: unstimulated CD8+ T cells sorted from spleen or lymph node cells, taken before intestinal transplant. The CDR3 DNA reads as TGTGCCAGCAGTTTAGGTAGACAGGGGAGCTACGAGCAGTACTTC. It is translated as CASSLGRQGSYEQYF.